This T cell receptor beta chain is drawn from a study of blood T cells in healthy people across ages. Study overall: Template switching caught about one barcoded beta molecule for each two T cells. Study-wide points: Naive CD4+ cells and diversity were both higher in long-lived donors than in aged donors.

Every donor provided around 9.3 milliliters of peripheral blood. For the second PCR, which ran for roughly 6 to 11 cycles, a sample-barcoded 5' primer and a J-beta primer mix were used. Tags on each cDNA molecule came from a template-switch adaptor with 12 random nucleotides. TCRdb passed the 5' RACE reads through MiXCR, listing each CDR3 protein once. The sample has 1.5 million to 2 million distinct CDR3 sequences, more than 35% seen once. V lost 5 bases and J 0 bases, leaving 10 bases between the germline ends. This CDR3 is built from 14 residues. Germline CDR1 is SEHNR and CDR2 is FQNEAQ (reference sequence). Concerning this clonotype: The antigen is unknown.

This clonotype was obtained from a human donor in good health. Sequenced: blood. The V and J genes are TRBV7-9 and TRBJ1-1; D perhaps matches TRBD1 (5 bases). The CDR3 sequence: CASSQGSMNTEAFF. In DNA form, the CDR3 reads TGTGCCAGCAGCCAGGGATCCATGAACACTGAAGCTTTCTTT.